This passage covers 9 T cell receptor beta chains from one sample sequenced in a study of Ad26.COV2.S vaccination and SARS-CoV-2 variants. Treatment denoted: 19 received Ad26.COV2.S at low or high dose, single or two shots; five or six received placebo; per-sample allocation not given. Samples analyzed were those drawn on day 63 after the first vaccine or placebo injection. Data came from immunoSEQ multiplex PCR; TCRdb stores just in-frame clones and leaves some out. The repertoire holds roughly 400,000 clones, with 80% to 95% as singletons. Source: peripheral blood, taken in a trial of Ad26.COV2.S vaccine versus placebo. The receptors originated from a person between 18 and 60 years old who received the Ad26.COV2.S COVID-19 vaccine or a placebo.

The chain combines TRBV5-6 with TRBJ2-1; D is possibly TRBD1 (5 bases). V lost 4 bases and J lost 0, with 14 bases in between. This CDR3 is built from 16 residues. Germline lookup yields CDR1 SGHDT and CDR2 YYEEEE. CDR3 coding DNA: TGTGCCAGCAGCACCAGACAGTACAGCTCCTACAATGAGCAGTTCTTC. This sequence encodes CASSTRQYSSYNEQFF.

CDR3 loop: CASSPGGQNQPQHF. The CDR3 coding sequence is TGTGCCAGTTCCCCAGGGGGCCAAAATCAGCCCCAGCATTTT. The rearrangement joins TRBV9 to TRBJ1-5, with 8 bases lining up with TRBD1. V shed 8 bases, J shed 4 bases, and the junction held 8 bases outside the gene matches. CDR3 size: 14 residues. The V gene's germline CDR1 is SGDLS and CDR2 YYNGEE.

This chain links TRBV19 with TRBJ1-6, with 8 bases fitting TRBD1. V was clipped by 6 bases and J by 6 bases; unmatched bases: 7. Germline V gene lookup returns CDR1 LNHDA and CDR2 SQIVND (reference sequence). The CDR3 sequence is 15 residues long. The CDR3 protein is CASSWGQASNSPLHF. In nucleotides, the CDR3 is TGTGCCAGTAGCTGGGGACAGGCGAGTAATTCACCCCTCCACTTT.

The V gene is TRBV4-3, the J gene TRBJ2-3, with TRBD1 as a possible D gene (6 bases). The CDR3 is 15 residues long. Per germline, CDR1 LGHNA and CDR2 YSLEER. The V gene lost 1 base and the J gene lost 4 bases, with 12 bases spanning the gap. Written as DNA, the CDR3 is TGCGCCAGCAGCCAAGGGCGCACAGGGCCAGATACGCAGTATTTT. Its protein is CASSQGRTGPDTQYF.

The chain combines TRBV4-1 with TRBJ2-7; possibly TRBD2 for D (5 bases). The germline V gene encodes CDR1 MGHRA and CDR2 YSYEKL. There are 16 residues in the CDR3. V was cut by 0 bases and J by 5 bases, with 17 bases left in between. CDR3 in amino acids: CASSQDWRPHTDEQYF. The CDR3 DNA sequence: TGCGCCAGCAGCCAAGATTGGAGGCCCCATACGGACGAGCAGTACTTC.

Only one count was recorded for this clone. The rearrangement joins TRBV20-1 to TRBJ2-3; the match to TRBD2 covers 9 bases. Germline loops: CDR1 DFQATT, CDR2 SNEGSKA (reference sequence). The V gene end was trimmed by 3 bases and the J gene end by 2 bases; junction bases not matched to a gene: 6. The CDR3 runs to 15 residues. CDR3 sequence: CSASALAGYTDTQYF. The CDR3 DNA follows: TGCAGTGCTAGTGCCCTAGCGGGGTACACAGATACGCAGTATTTT.

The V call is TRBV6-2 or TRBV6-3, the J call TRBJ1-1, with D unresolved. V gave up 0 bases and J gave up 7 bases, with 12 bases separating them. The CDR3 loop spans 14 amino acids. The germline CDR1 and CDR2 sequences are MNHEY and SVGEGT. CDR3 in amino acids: CASSYSAGVDEAFF. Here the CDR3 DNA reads TGTGCCAGCAGTTACTCCGCTGGCGTCGATGAAGCTTTCTTT.

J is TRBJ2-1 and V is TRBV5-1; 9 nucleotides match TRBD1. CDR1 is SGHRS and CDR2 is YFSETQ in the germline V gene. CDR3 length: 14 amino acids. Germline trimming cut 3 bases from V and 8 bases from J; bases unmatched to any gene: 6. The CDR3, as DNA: TGCGCCAGCAGCTGGACAGGGGTCGGGGATGAGCAGTTCTTC. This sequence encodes CASSWTGVGDEQFF.

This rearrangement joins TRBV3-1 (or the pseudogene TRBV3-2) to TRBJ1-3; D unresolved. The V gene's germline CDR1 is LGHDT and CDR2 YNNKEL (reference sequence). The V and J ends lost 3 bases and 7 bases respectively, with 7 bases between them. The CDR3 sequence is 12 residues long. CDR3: CASSQDENTIYF. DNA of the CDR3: TGTGCCAGCAGCCAGGACGAGAACACCATATATTTT.